Listed here are 5 T cell receptor beta chains from one sample, sequenced in a study of cytomegalovirus exposure and HLA in healthy donors. PCR was performed using 60 Vbeta and 13 Jbeta primers. Sequencing used immunoSEQ multiplex PCR; TCRdb keeps in-frame clones, though not all of them. The sample yields 50,000 to 65,000 clones, 65% to 85% seen once. Sequencing was performed on PBMCs. These receptors were collected from a man aged 18 to 29 in good health and CMV-seronegative.

The chain uses TRBV19 and TRBJ1-2, with D uncertain. Germline V CDR1 and CDR2: LNHDA, SQIVND (reference sequence). V lost 5 bases and J lost 5, with 12 bases in between. This CDR3 is built from 13 residues. The CDR3 loop reads CASSATAQYGYTF. In DNA form, the CDR3 reads TGTGCCAGTAGTGCCACAGCCCAGTATGGCTACACCTTC.

The chain employs TRBV6-5 and TRBJ2-1; no firm D call. Between the trimmed V and J ends, which lost 5 bases and 8 bases, there was a span of 10 bases. The CDR3 totals 12 residues. The germline gives CDR1 MNHEY, CDR2 SVGAGI. CDR3 bases: TGTGCCAGCAGTCAGACAACGTATGAGCAGTTCTTC. Its protein product is CASSQTTYEQFF.

This clone has a handful of counts. V usage is TRBV10-2 and J usage is TRBJ2-7; 11 bases are a match to TRBD2. V lost 4 bases to trimming and J lost 5 bases; unmatched junction nucleotides: 4. The CDR3 has 14 amino acids. Germline V gene data show CDR1 as WSHSY and CDR2 as SAAADI. The CDR3 coding sequence is TGCGCCAGCAGTGGACTGGGACTAGCGGACGAGCAGTACTTC. Protein product: CASSGLGLADEQYF.

The chain carries TRBV28 and TRBJ1-1, with 9 bases lining up with TRBD1. The CDR3 is made up of 15 amino acids. The V segment lost 5 bases and the J segment 4 bases; nucleotides outside the gene matches: 8. The germline gives CDR1 MDHEN, CDR2 SYDVKM. The CDR3 protein is CASSTSGQGSTEAFF. For the CDR3, the DNA is TGTGCCAGCAGTACCTCCGGACAGGGGAGCACTGAAGCTTTCTTT.

This chain joins TRBV27 and TRBJ1-1, with D perhaps TRBD1 (5 bases). Between the trimmed V and J ends, which lost 3 bases and 4 bases, there was a span of 9 bases. Germline values: CDR1 MNHEY, CDR2 SMNVEV (reference sequence). The length of the CDR3 is 13 residues. The CDR3 reads CASSFQGSTEAFF. The CDR3 DNA reads as TGTGCCAGCAGTTTCCAGGGTAGCACTGAAGCTTTCTTT.